This T cell receptor (beta chain) was recorded in a study of cytomegalovirus exposure and HLA in healthy donors. Study overall: A data release that came early held approximately 85 million unique TCRs from HLA-typed donors.

A note on this clone: The antigen remains undetermined.

The study's findings and limits: Cytomegalovirus status was reportedly diagnosed by the classifier with high specificity and sensitivity.

Use of 60 Vbeta and 13 Jbeta primers characterized the PCR. Libraries were prepared by immunoSEQ multiplex PCR; TCRdb keeps only in-frame clonotypes and omits some of them. The sample includes tens of thousands of clones, about 84% of them seen just once. The sample comprised PBMCs. The sequence was collected from a male donor in good health and CMV-seronegative.

The CDR3 coding sequence is TGTGCCAGTAGTCCGGGGATAACAGGGGAAATCACCGGGGAGCTGTTTTTT. Its protein product is CASSPGITGEITGELFF. The chain links TRBV19 to TRBJ2-2, with 7 bases identical to TRBD1. This CDR3 comprises 17 residues. Germline CDR1 LNHDA, CDR2 SQIVND (reference sequence). V lost 5 bases to trimming and J lost 4 bases; unmatched junction nucleotides: 13.